A single sample is the source of the 31 T cell receptor beta chains below, sequenced in a study of cytomegalovirus exposure and HLA in healthy donors. PCR involved 60 Vbeta and 13 Jbeta primers. Sequencing used immunoSEQ multiplex PCR; TCRdb keeps in-frame clones, though not all of them. Of approximately 150,000 clones listed, about three quarters are singletons. Sequencing was performed on PBMCs. These TCRs come from a man aged 40-50 years in good health and CMV-seronegative.

This chain uses TRBV19 with TRBJ2-1, with 7 bases that match TRBD1. This CDR3 spans 13 amino acids. J gave up 7 bases and V 1 base, and 1 base lay outside the gene matches. CDR1 is LNHDA, CDR2 SQIVND, per germline (reference sequence). CDR3 bases: TGTGCCAGTAGTATAGCCAGGGGGAATGAGCAGTTCTTC. Translated: CASSIARGNEQFF. The variable domain in full, completed from reference TRBV19 and TRBJ2-1, reads DGGITQSPKYLFRKEGQNVTLSCEQNLNHDAMYWYRQDPGQGLRLIYYSQIVNDFQKGDIAEGYSVSREKKESFPLTVTSAQKNPTAFYLCASSIARGNEQFFGPGTRLTVL.

This chain joins TRBV5-1 and TRBJ2-3; 7 bases align to TRBD1. The germline V gene encodes CDR1 SGHRS and CDR2 YFSETQ. V trimming: 1 base; J trimming: 2 bases; junction bases outside the gene matches: 4. There are 15 residues in the CDR3. As DNA, the CDR3 is TGCGCCAGCAGCTTGATGGGACAGCCCACAGATACGCAGTATTTT. Its translation is CASSLMGQPTDTQYF.

J is TRBJ2-1 and V is TRBV7-8; 9 nucleotides agree with TRBD2. The CDR3 is made up of 14 amino acids. From germline, CDR1 is SGHVS and CDR2 FQNEAQ. Losses at the gene ends were 5 bases for V and 4 bases for J; bases not matched to a gene: 3. The CDR3 here is CASSLLAGYNEQFF. Written as DNA, the CDR3 is TGTGCCAGCAGCCTTCTAGCGGGGTACAATGAGCAGTTCTTC.

This clone was seen just once. V gene TRBV28 combines with J gene TRBJ1-2; 7 bases match TRBD1. This CDR3 has 13 residues. The germline V gene has CDR1 MDHEN and CDR2 SYDVKM. The ends lost 2 bases at V and 6 bases at J; junction bases unmatched: 3. The CDR3 coding sequence is TGTGCCAGCAGTTTACTCCAGGGGGATGGCTACACCTTC. It codes for CASSLLQGDGYTF.

DNA for the CDR3: TGTGCCAGCAGCTTACGGACAGTCTACAATGAGCAGTTCTTC. It translates to CASSLRTVYNEQFF. The gene calls are TRBV11-1 and TRBJ2-1; a possible D gene is TRBD1 (6 bases). There are 14 residues in the CDR3. Deletions cut 2 bases from V and 3 bases from J, with 8 bases between. Germline V gene data show CDR1 as SGHAT and CDR2 as FQDESV (reference sequence).

The chain recombines TRBV12-2 with TRBJ1-4; TRBD1 reflects the table's D call only, with no check against the DNA. TRBV12-2 is annotated as a pseudogene. The CDR3 covers 19 residues. The CDR3 bases are TGTGCAAGTCGCCCTTTGACCGGACAGGGGCCTGCAACTAATGAAAAACTGTTTTTT. Protein sequence: CASRPLTGQGPATNEKLFF.

The chain recombines TRBV7-3 with TRBJ2-3; no definite D call. The CDR3 runs to 14 residues. V was cut by 5 bases and J by 4 bases, with 13 bases left in between. Per the germline V gene, CDR1 is SGHTA and CDR2 is FQGTGA. The CDR3 region has the DNA TGTGCCAGCAGCCCTCACACGTCCCCAGATACGCAGTATTTT. Translation: CASSPHTSPDTQYF.

The chain combines TRBV10-3 with TRBJ1-1; a possible D gene is TRBD1 (5 bases). The V end lost 1 base, the J end lost 3 bases, and 9 bases lay between the germline ends. Germline assignment: CDR1 ENHRY and CDR2 SYGVKD. The CDR3 contains 14 residues. Here the CDR3 DNA reads TGTGCCATCAGTGAGTTCCAGGGTGACACTGAAGCTTTCTTT. Protein: CAISEFQGDTEAFF.

This sequence joins TRBV7-9 and TRBJ2-7, with 14 bases identical to TRBD2. Trimming took 1 base from V and 4 from J; bases not matched to a gene: 6. CDR3 length: 17 residues. Germline V gene sequence: CDR1 SEHNR, CDR2 FQNEAQ (reference sequence). CDR3 protein: CASSLVGTSGSGYEQYF. The CDR3 DNA sequence: TGTGCCAGCAGCTTAGTTGGGACTAGCGGGAGCGGATACGAGCAGTACTTC.

The CDR3 is CASNEGPYEQYF. CDR3 in DNA: TGTGCCAGCAATGAGGGCCCCTACGAGCAGTACTTC. V usage is TRBV2 and J usage is TRBJ2-7; maybe TRBD2 (5 bases). Between the trimmed V and J ends, which lost 7 bases and 2 bases, there was a span of 9 bases. The CDR3 spans 12 residues. Germline V gene sequence: CDR1 SNHLY, CDR2 FYNNEI.

The V call is TRBV5-6, the J call TRBJ2-1; D is uncertain. The V gene's germline CDR1 is SGHDT and CDR2 YYEEEE. The CDR3 spans 12 residues. V was clipped by 4 bases and J by 8 bases, with 10 bases between them. CDR3 DNA: TGTGCCAGCAGCCACGTGGGCGATGAGCAGTTCTTC. This translates into CASSHVGDEQFF.

The chain combines TRBV4-1 with TRBJ2-3; perhaps TRBD2 as D (7 bases). This CDR3 is 15 amino acids long. CDR1 and CDR2 (germline): MGHRA, YSYEKL. V shed 3 bases and J shed 3 bases, with 13 bases lying between them. CDR3 sequence (DNA): TGCGCCAGCAGCCATCGGGGGGCGGGAACAGATACGCAGTATTTT. Translated: CASSHRGAGTDTQYF.

The V gene is TRBV6-5, the J gene TRBJ2-1; 10 bases map to TRBD2. V was clipped by 4 bases and J by 7 bases; unmatched bases: 1. The CDR3 contains 13 residues. CDR1 and CDR2 from the germline V gene are MNHEY and SVGAGI. CDR3 residues: CASSLLAGNEQFF. The CDR3 nucleotides read TGTGCCAGCAGTTTACTAGCGGGGAATGAGCAGTTCTTC.

The chain uses TRBV9 and TRBJ2-5; D perhaps matches TRBD1 (6 bases). Germline V gives CDR1 SGDLS, CDR2 YYNGEE. The CDR3 consists of 13 residues. Trimming removed 0 bases at V and 7 bases at J, with 10 bases between. CDR3 protein: CASSVGTEGTQYF. The CDR3 region has the DNA TGTGCCAGCAGCGTAGGGACAGAAGGGACCCAGTACTTC.

This clone is a singleton in its sample. Here the CDR3 DNA reads TGTGCCAGCAGCTTCGCAGGCAGCATATATGGCTACACCTTC. Residues: CASSFAGSIYGYTF. The chain is built from TRBV7-9 and TRBJ1-2; no clear D gene. Germline V gene lookup returns CDR1 SEHNR and CDR2 FQNEAQ (reference sequence). Trimming took off 3 bases at V and 5 bases at J, with 13 bases between the two ends. There are 14 residues in the CDR3.

This clone was counted between two and nine times. The chain links TRBV7-6 to TRBJ2-3; TRBD2 is a possible D gene (6 bases). CDR3 length: 18 residues. Germline V gene data show CDR1 as SGHVS and CDR2 as FNYEAQ. V dropped 2 bases and J dropped 0 bases, with 18 bases sitting between them. Here the CDR3 reads CASSLPSSGSRSTDTQYF. CDR3 DNA sequence: TGTGCCAGCAGCTTACCCTCAAGCGGGTCCAGAAGCACAGATACGCAGTATTTT.

The gene calls are TRBV19 and TRBJ2-7; TRBD2 agrees at 12 bases. The germline CDR1 and CDR2 sequences are LNHDA and SQIVND (reference sequence). V gave up 5 bases and J gave up 4 bases; unmatched junction bases: 6. This CDR3 is built from 15 residues. The DNA of the CDR3 is TGTGCCAGTAGTCCTGGGACTAGCGGGTTTTACGAGCAGTACTTC. Residues: CASSPGTSGFYEQYF.

This chain links TRBV2 with TRBJ2-2; 9 bases are a match to TRBD2. Germline CDR1 and CDR2: SNHLY and FYNNEI. The CDR3 length is 15 residues. The V gene end was trimmed by 4 bases and the J gene end by 7 bases; junction bases not matched to a gene: 7. CDR3 residues: CASSVSGSNIGELFF. The CDR3 DNA follows: TGTGCCAGCAGTGTTAGCGGGAGTAATATCGGGGAGCTGTTTTTT.

The chain employs TRBV15 and TRBJ2-7; no reliable D call. The V end was cut by 4 bases, the J end by 0 bases, with 10 bases between. Per the germline V gene, CDR1 is LNHNV and CDR2 is YYDKDF (reference sequence). The CDR3 has 14 residues. Here the CDR3 DNA reads TGTGCCACCAGCAAAATGCAGTTCTCCTACGAGCAGTACTTC. Amino acid sequence: CATSKMQFSYEQYF.

The rearrangement links TRBV10-3 to TRBJ2-1, with unresolved D. With 0 bases removed from V and 6 bases from J, the gap between germline ends came to 18 bases. This CDR3 is built from 17 residues. Germline V gene lookup returns CDR1 ENHRY and CDR2 SYGVKD. The CDR3, as DNA: TGTGCCATCAGTGAGTCGTCGAGCCGCTCGACATTCAATGAGCAGTTCTTC. This gives the protein CAISESSSRSTFNEQFF.

The V and J genes are TRBV25-1 and TRBJ2-2; D call uncertain. Trimming removed 2 bases at V and 1 base at J, with 2 bases between. Germline V lookup: CDR1 MGHDK, CDR2 SYGVNS. The CDR3 consists of 13 residues. The CDR3 bases are TGTGCCAGCAGTGAACAGAACACCGGGGAGCTGTTTTTT. This gives the protein CASSEQNTGELFF.

The V and J genes are TRBV10-3 and TRBJ2-1; D unclear. Trimming cost V 2 bases and J 0 bases, with 14 bases left between them. The CDR3 spans 17 residues. Per the germline V gene, CDR1 is ENHRY and CDR2 is SYGVKD. CDR3 nucleotide sequence: TGTGCCATCAGTGAGCTTAGTTTAGTTAGCTCCTACAATGAGCAGTTCTTC. Amino acid sequence: CAISELSLVSSYNEQFF.

The V gene is TRBV9, the J gene TRBJ2-3; TRBD2 agrees at 8 bases. V dropped 0 bases and J dropped 6; count of bases not matched to a gene: 12. The CDR3 totals 17 residues. The germline gives CDR1 SGDLS, CDR2 YYNGEE. As DNA, the CDR3 is TGTGCCAGCAGCGTAGACTTTACTAGCGGCGTTGGGGATACGCAGTATTTT. Translated: CASSVDFTSGVGDTQYF.

The chain uses TRBV27 and TRBJ2-7, with 8 bases identical to TRBD2. Trimming at V came to 5 bases and at J to 6 bases, leaving 9 bases not matched to a gene. This CDR3 region has 14 residues. The germline CDR1 and CDR2 sequences are MNHEY and SMNVEV (reference sequence). The CDR3 here is CASSLLTSDSEQYF. CDR3 DNA: TGTGCCAGCAGTCTCTTGACTAGCGATTCCGAGCAGTACTTC.

This clone was seen only a few times. The CDR3 reads CASSASGGAQETQYF. The CDR3 nucleotides read TGTGCCAGCAGTGCAAGCGGGGGAGCACAAGAGACCCAGTACTTC. The rearrangement uses TRBV6-4 and TRBJ2-5; 8 bases are shared with TRBD2. Germline lookup yields CDR1 MRHNA and CDR2 SNTAGT. V dropped 4 bases and J dropped 2; count of bases not matched to a gene: 6. The CDR3 extends over 15 amino acids.

V gene TRBV28 combines with J gene TRBJ1-4, with D maybe TRBD1 (6 bases). With 1 base removed from V and 6 bases from J, the gap between germline ends came to 12 bases. The CDR3 has 15 residues. Germline V gene sequence: CDR1 MDHEN, CDR2 SYDVKM. CDR3 protein: CASSLSKAGDEKLFF. Written as DNA, the CDR3 is TGTGCCAGCAGTTTATCGAAGGCAGGGGATGAAAAACTGTTTTTT. Supplemented by reference TRBV28 and TRBJ1-4, the full variable domain reads DVKVTQSSRYLVKRTGEKVFLECVQDMDHENMFWYRQDPGLGLRLIYFSYDVKMKEKGDIPEGYSVSREKKERFSLILESASTNQTSMYLCASSLSKAGDEKLFFGSGTQLSVL.

The chain employs TRBV4-1 and TRBJ1-1; D is possibly TRBD1 (6 bases). The germline V gene encodes CDR1 MGHRA and CDR2 YSYEKL. The CDR3 loop spans 15 amino acids. The V end lost 2 bases, the J end lost 0 bases, and 10 bases lay between the germline ends. CDR3 amino acids: CASSQTGHMNTEAFF. The CDR3 DNA follows: TGCGCCAGCAGCCAAACGGGACATATGAACACTGAAGCTTTCTTT.

Only a few counts were recorded for this clone. The chain carries TRBV18 and TRBJ1-2; D is undetermined. The germline V gene has CDR1 KGHSH and CDR2 LQKENI. The CDR3 has 15 residues. V was shortened by 2 bases and J by 7 bases, with 17 bases between the two germline ends. CDR3 in amino acids: CASSPSADWSSGYTF. The CDR3, as DNA: TGTGCCAGCTCACCATCTGCTGACTGGTCGAGTGGCTACACCTTC.

This clone was counted once. Mismatch with germline at one junction end may stem from a read error. The chain combines TRBV7-9 with TRBJ2-3, with 11 bases identical to TRBD2. From germline, CDR1 is SEHNR and CDR2 FQNEAQ (reference sequence). The CDR3 consists of 15 residues. CDR3 protein: CSSSLVLAGVDTQYF. The CDR3 DNA is TGTTCCAGCAGCTTAGTACTAGCGGGAGTAGATACGCAGTATTTT.

V is TRBV28 and J is TRBJ1-6, with 11 positions matching TRBD1. The V gene end was trimmed by 3 bases and the J gene end by 9 bases; junction bases not matched to a gene: 4. The CDR3 contains 15 residues. CDR1 is MDHEN, CDR2 SYDVKM, per germline. Here the CDR3 reads CASSFRGTGGSPLHF. DNA of the CDR3: TGTGCCAGCAGTTTTAGGGGGACAGGGGGTTCACCCCTCCACTTT.

The J gene is TRBJ2-2, the V gene TRBV4-1; 7 positions match TRBD2. The CDR3 consists of 15 residues. The germline V gene encodes CDR1 MGHRA and CDR2 YSYEKL. V was pared by 2 bases and J by 3 bases, with 3 bases of the junction left unmatched. CDR3 amino acids: CASSQSLAYTGELFF. In DNA form, the CDR3 reads TGCGCCAGCAGCCAATCACTAGCGTACACCGGGGAGCTGTTTTTT.